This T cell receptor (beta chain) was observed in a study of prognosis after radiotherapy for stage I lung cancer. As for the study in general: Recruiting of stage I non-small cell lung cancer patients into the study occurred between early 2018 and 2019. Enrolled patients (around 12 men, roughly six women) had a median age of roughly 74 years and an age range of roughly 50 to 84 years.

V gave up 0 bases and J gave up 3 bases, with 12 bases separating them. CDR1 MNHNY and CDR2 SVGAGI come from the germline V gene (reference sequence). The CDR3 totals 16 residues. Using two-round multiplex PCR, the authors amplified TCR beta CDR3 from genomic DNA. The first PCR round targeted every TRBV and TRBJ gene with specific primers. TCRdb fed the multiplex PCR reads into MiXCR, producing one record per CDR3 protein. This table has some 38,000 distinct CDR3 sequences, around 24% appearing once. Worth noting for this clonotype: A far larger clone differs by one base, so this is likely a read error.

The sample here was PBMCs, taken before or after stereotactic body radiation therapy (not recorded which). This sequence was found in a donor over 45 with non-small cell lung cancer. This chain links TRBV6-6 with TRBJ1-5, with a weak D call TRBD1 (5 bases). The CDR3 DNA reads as TGTGCCAGCAGTTACTCGGTGACAGCATCCAATCAGCCCCAGCATTTT. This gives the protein CASSYSVTASNQPQHF.